This TCR beta chain was identified in a study of graft-versus-host responses after intestinal transplantation. On the study more broadly: Each recipient received anti-thymocyte globulin induction, then tacrolimus and steroids for approximately three years.

The CDR3 runs to 15 residues. Per germline, CDR1 SGHVS and CDR2 FQNEAQ. V lost 3 bases to trimming and J lost 0 bases, with 6 bases between them. The assay was immunoSEQ multiplex PCR, and TCRdb's table has in-frame clones only and misses some. The data show 100,000 or so clones, around 93% seen once. Of note for this clone: The antigen is not known.

The study's findings and limits: Levels of circulating GvH clones at their peak were associated with early post-transplant HvG declines. Some patients had graft-donor T cell macrochimerism. In their allografts, the ratios of graft-versus-host to host-versus-graft T cell clones were high. Recipient marrow showed GvH clones, some seen first in ileum or blood.

The TCR was taken from a human donor who was the organ donor for an intestinal transplant. The chain joins TRBV7-8 to TRBJ1-6; D gene unclear. The source was unstimulated CD8+ T cells sorted from spleen or lymph node cells, collected before transplant. The CDR3 spells CASSLVSSYNSPLHF. The CDR3, as DNA: TGTGCCAGCAGCTTGGTCAGCTCCTATAATTCACCCCTCCACTTT.